Presented here are 27 T cell receptor beta chains from one specimen sequenced in a study of cytomegalovirus exposure and HLA in healthy donors (dated by TCRdb to between 2016 and 2019). The method was the immunoSEQ multiplex PCR assay. For the multiplex PCR, a mixture combining 60 forward primers for TCR Vbeta segments and 13 reverse primers for TCR Jbeta segments was used. TCRdb mirrors the immuneACCESS table, restricted to in-frame sequences. Some clones are absent from its copies; in checked studies, under half trace to an unresolved V gene, and the reason for the others is unknown. The sample table lists about 110,000 clones, around 69% of them with a count of one. Less than 2.5% of the sample is held by the ten biggest clonotypes. The sequenced sample was PBMCs. These receptors came from a man aged 18 to 29 in good health and CMV-seronegative.

This clone was counted a single time. The chain carries TRBV7-2 and TRBJ2-7; D possibly corresponds to TRBD1 (5 bases). Germline values: CDR1 SGHTA, CDR2 FQGNSA. Between the trimmed V and J ends, which lost 0 bases and 3 bases, there was a span of 12 bases. The CDR3 spans 15 residues. CDR3: CASSLAPLTGYEQYF. Written as DNA, the CDR3 is TGTGCCAGCAGCTTAGCGCCCCTAACAGGCTACGAGCAGTACTTC.

Many counts were recorded for this clone. This chain links TRBV19 with TRBJ2-7, with TRBD1 matching over 7 bases. V lost 6 bases and J lost 5; bases outside the gene matches: 10. This CDR3 region has 14 residues. Germline values: CDR1 LNHDA, CDR2 SQIVND (reference sequence). CDR3 sequence (DNA): TGTGCCAGTAGGACTTCGACAGGGACGCACGAGCAGTACTTC. It specifies CASRTSTGTHEQYF.

The J gene is TRBJ2-7, the V gene TRBV19; D is undetermined. Germline assignment: CDR1 LNHDA and CDR2 SQIVND (reference sequence). The CDR3 extends over 12 amino acids. V shed 4 bases and J shed 0 bases, with 4 bases lying between them. CDR3 loop: CASSNSSYEQYF. The CDR3 DNA is TGTGCCAGTAGTAATAGCTCCTACGAGCAGTACTTC.

The DNA of the CDR3 is TGTGCCAGCAGGGACAAGACAGGAGGCAATCAGCCCCAGCATTTT. Amino acid sequence: CASRDKTGGNQPQHF. The V gene is TRBV2, the J gene TRBJ1-5, with D possibly matching TRBD1 (6 bases). V lost 6 bases and J 2 bases, leaving 14 bases between the germline ends. The CDR3 runs to 15 residues. Germline V gene sequence: CDR1 SNHLY, CDR2 FYNNEI.

The rearrangement links TRBV28 to TRBJ2-1; 7 bases map to TRBD2. The CDR3 totals 15 residues. V was clipped by 7 bases and J by 3 bases; unmatched bases: 9. The V gene's germline CDR1 is MDHEN and CDR2 SYDVKM. CDR3 DNA: TGTGCCAGCATCGGGGGGTTAATAAACTACAATGAGCAGTTCTTC. Protein sequence: CASIGGLINYNEQFF.

This clone occurred once. The chain couples TRBV28 to TRBJ1-2; D is possibly TRBD1 (5 bases). The V and J ends lost 6 bases and 8 bases respectively, with 19 bases between them. The V gene's germline CDR1 is MDHEN and CDR2 SYDVKM. CDR3 size: 14 residues. CDR3 residues: CASSQGRQGVGYTF. Here the CDR3 DNA reads TGTGCCAGCAGCCAAGGGAGGCAAGGGGTAGGCTACACCTTC.

The rearrangement uses TRBV5-1 and TRBJ1-2; the D gene is possibly TRBD1 (5 bases). CDR3 length equals 12 residues. The V gene's germline CDR1 is SGHRS and CDR2 YFSETQ. V was trimmed by 0 bases and J by 8 bases, leaving 8 bases between them. The CDR3 nucleotides are TGCGCCAGCAGCTTGGATTGGGGCGGCTACACCTTC. Protein sequence: CASSLDWGGYTF.

The rearrangement links TRBV6-5 to TRBJ2-1; 11 bases are a match to TRBD2. Per germline, CDR1 MNHEY and CDR2 SVGAGI. Losses at the gene ends were 6 bases for V and 4 bases for J; bases not matched to a gene: 5. The CDR3 has 15 amino acids. The chain's CDR3 is CASSPLAGGYNEQFF. In DNA, the CDR3 is TGTGCCAGCAGCCCCCTAGCGGGGGGTTACAATGAGCAGTTCTTC.

V is TRBV28 and J is TRBJ2-5; 7 positions match TRBD1. The end of the DNA aligns better with TRBJ2-7, so the J call may be wrong. The V gene's germline CDR1 is MDHEN and CDR2 SYDVKM. This CDR3 has 14 amino acids. The DNA for the CDR3 is TGTGCCAGCAGCTCCCGAAGGGGGCCCTACGAGCAGTACTTC. Protein: CASSSRRGPYEQYF.

The chain has TRBV9 and TRBJ2-1, with D perhaps TRBD1 (5 bases). V lost 0 bases and J 7 bases, leaving 17 bases between the germline ends. Germline CDR1 SGDLS, CDR2 YYNGEE. The CDR3 contains 16 residues. The CDR3 spells CASSVVSLQGRNEQFF. CDR3 in DNA: TGTGCCAGCAGCGTAGTCTCACTGCAGGGTCGAAATGAGCAGTTCTTC.

This clone was found a few times. The chain links TRBV9 to TRBJ2-1; D may be TRBD2 (7 bases). This CDR3 region has 15 residues. Trimming shortened V by 0 bases and J by 14 bases, and 21 bases separated the two germline ends. Germline assignment: CDR1 SGDLS and CDR2 YYNGEE. The CDR3 bases are TGTGCCAGCAGCGTAGAGGCGGGGGCCTTAAGGGGCGAGTTCTTC. Translated, it gives CASSVEAGALRGEFF.

J is TRBJ1-2 and V is TRBV19; D uncertain. Trimming removed 7 bases at V and 5 bases at J, with 17 bases between. Germline loops: CDR1 LNHDA, CDR2 SQIVND (reference sequence). The length of the CDR3 is 14 residues. The chain's CDR3 is CASTVNPMSYGYTF. The CDR3 DNA follows: TGTGCCAGTACGGTCAACCCGATGTCTTATGGCTACACCTTC.

The rearrangement joins TRBV18 to TRBJ1-6, with D perhaps matching TRBD1 (5 bases). V was shortened by 3 bases and J by 8 bases, with 14 bases between the two germline ends. CDR3 length equals 15 residues. Germline-derived CDR1 and CDR2 are KGHSH and LQKENI. The CDR3 loop is CASSPDGLQDSPLHF. Here the CDR3 DNA reads TGTGCCAGCTCACCTGACGGTTTACAGGATTCACCCCTCCACTTT. The complete variable domain, with remaining parts taken from reference TRBV18 and TRBJ1-6, reads NAGVMQNPRHLVRRRGQEARLRCSPMKGHSHVYWYRQLPEEGLKFMVYLQKENIIDESGMPKERFSAEFPKEGPSILRIQQVVRGDSAAYFCASSPDGLQDSPLHFGNGTRLTVT.

This clone was picked up a small number of times. The V and J genes are TRBV5-1 and TRBJ1-4; unclear D gene. The V end was cut by 4 bases, the J end by 1 base, with 14 bases between. Per the germline V gene, CDR1 is SGHRS and CDR2 is YFSETQ. The length of the CDR3 is 16 residues. CDR3 amino acids: CASSTQPQKTNEKLFF. CDR3 bases: TGCGCCAGCAGCACACAACCCCAGAAAACTAATGAAAAACTGTTTTTT.

The chain is built from TRBV27 and TRBJ2-1; D unclear. Trimming left V 0 bases short and J 1 base short, with 10 bases between. Germline assignment: CDR1 MNHEY and CDR2 SMNVEV (reference sequence). CDR3 size: 16 residues. CDR3 coding DNA: TGTGCCAGCAGTTTATCTGCAGTACATTCCTACAATGAGCAGTTCTTC. The encoded protein is CASSLSAVHSYNEQFF.

The genes are TRBV9 and TRBJ1-2; 7 nucleotides match TRBD1. The CDR3 covers 16 residues. In germline, CDR1 is SGDLS, CDR2 YYNGEE. After removal of 5 bases from V and 0 bases from J, the junction contained 10 bases not matched to a gene. In DNA, the CDR3 is TGTGCCAGCAGGACAGGGAGCGAGACGGCTAACTATGGCTACACCTTC. Its protein product is CASRTGSETANYGYTF.

This chain joins TRBV11-2 and TRBJ2-7; D is possibly TRBD1 (6 bases). Germline V gives CDR1 SGHAT, CDR2 FQNNGV. The CDR3 has 15 amino acids. V was cut by 0 bases and J by 3 bases, with 12 bases left in between. CDR3 in DNA: TGTGCCAGCAGCTTAGAGGCCAGGGGATACTACGAGCAGTACTTC. The encoded protein is CASSLEARGYYEQYF.

V usage is TRBV7-9 and J usage is TRBJ2-6; D unclear. There are 14 residues in the CDR3. Germline values: CDR1 SEHNR, CDR2 FQNEAQ (reference sequence). V shed 11 bases and J shed 0 bases, with 11 bases lying between them. CDR3: CALDGRSGANVLTF. Here the CDR3 DNA reads TGTGCCCTAGACGGCCGCTCTGGGGCCAACGTCCTGACTTTC.

This CDR3 reads CASRKEGSYNSPLHF. The CDR3 nucleotides read TGTGCCTCGAGGAAGGAAGGCTCCTATAATTCACCCCTCCACTTT. The chain combines TRBV2 with TRBJ1-6, with D uncertain. From germline, CDR1 is SNHLY and CDR2 FYNNEI. The CDR3 sequence is 15 residues long. V lost 11 bases and J 0 bases, leaving 14 bases between the germline ends.

The chain has TRBV5-1 and TRBJ2-3, with D possibly matching TRBD2 (6 bases). The CDR3 is 14 residues long. V lost 0 bases and J 6 bases, leaving 11 bases between the germline ends. Germline CDR1 is SGHRS and CDR2 is YFSETQ. CDR3 nucleotides: TGCGCCAGCAGCTTGGCTCGGAGGGGTGATACGCAGTATTTT. Translated: CASSLARRGDTQYF.

This sequence joins TRBV4-3 and TRBJ1-4; D not certain. This CDR3 contains 16 residues. The germline CDR1 and CDR2 sequences are LGHNA and YSLEER. The germline V and J ends were trimmed by 4 bases and 1 base, with 13 bases remaining between them. The CDR3 sequence is CASSRESRGTNEKLFF. The CDR3 region has the DNA TGCGCCAGCAGCCGGGAATCCCGGGGAACTAATGAAAAACTGTTTTTT.

This chain links TRBV30 with TRBJ2-7, with 11 positions matching TRBD1. The CDR3 sequence is 14 residues long. CDR1 GTSNPN and CDR2 SVGIG come from the germline V gene (reference sequence). V lost 7 bases, J lost 1 base, and 6 bases stayed unmatched. The CDR3 bases are TGTGCCTCAGACCGGGACAGGGGGTCCTACGAGCAGTACTTC. Protein: CASDRDRGSYEQYF.

The table lists this clone with a few counts. The chain joins TRBV7-3 to TRBJ2-1, with D tentatively TRBD1 (6 bases). Germline V gene lookup returns CDR1 SGHTA and CDR2 FQGTGA. CDR3 size: 14 residues. Trimming took off 2 bases at V and 6 bases at J, with 11 bases between the two ends. In DNA, the CDR3 is TGTGCCAGCAGCTTATCAGGGGTGGGCAATGAGCAGTTCTTC. Amino acid sequence: CASSLSGVGNEQFF.

The gene calls are TRBV7-9 and TRBJ1-2; 7 bases match TRBD1. Germline assignment: CDR1 SEHNR and CDR2 FQNEAQ (reference sequence). Trimming cost V 6 bases and J 5 bases; bases outside gene matches: 9. The CDR3 extends over 14 amino acids. This chain's CDR3 is CASSSTGTVYGYTF. The CDR3 coding sequence is TGTGCCAGCAGTTCGACCGGGACAGTTTATGGCTACACCTTC.

The CDR3 DNA follows: TGTGCCAGCAGCAGAGCAAGGGGTTATAGCTACGAGCAGTACTTC. Its translation: CASSRARGYSYEQYF. This rearrangement joins TRBV7-9 to TRBJ2-7; possible D gene TRBD1, 5 bases. There are 15 residues in the CDR3. Germline CDR1 reads SEHNR; CDR2 reads FQNEAQ (reference sequence). The ends were cut back, 5 bases at V and 3 bases at J, with 17 bases in the middle.

The chain is built from TRBV6-1 and TRBJ1-3; D perhaps matches TRBD1 (5 bases). This CDR3 has 15 amino acids. V dropped 6 bases and J dropped 3 bases, with 15 bases sitting between them. Germline V CDR1 and CDR2: MNHNS, SASEGT. CDR3 sequence reads: CASSPMGGGGNTIYF. The CDR3 DNA sequence: TGTGCCAGCAGCCCTATGGGGGGGGGTGGAAACACCATATATTTT.

The chain links TRBV11-2 to TRBJ1-5, with D possibly being TRBD1 (6 bases). CDR3 length: 13 amino acids. The germline V and J ends were trimmed by 5 bases and 7 bases, with 12 bases remaining between them. Germline CDR1 SGHAT, CDR2 FQNNGV. The DNA for the CDR3 is TGTGCCAGCAGCCTAGGGACATTCCAGCCCCAGCATTTT. This gives the protein CASSLGTFQPQHF.